A single sample is the source of the 11 T cell receptor beta chains below, sequenced in a study of blood T cell repertoires in COVID-19. The repertoire was sequenced with immunoSEQ multiplex PCR; TCRdb's copy has only in-frame clones and lacks some. The table shows 60,000 to 80,000 clones, with roughly 85% occurring only once. The sequenced material came from peripheral blood. All receptors derive from a man aged 45-60 years with acute or convalescent COVID-19.

The chain links TRBV10-2 to TRBJ2-5, with D perhaps TRBD1 (6 bases). Germline V gene data show CDR1 as WSHSY and CDR2 as SAAADI. Trimming cost V 6 bases and J 2 bases, with 13 bases left between them. CDR3 length equals 14 residues. The CDR3 nucleotides are TGCGCCAGCAGGGGGACACCCTTACAAGAGACCCAGTACTTC. This gives the protein CASRGTPLQETQYF.

This chain links TRBV6-2 or TRBV6-3 with TRBJ2-1; 12 nucleotides agree with TRBD2. Germline V gene lookup returns CDR1 MNHEY and CDR2 SVGEGT. Trimming took 6 bases from V and 0 from J; bases not matched to a gene: 15. CDR3 length: 20 residues. CDR3 amino acids: CASSSLRLAGVVPSYNEQFF. In DNA form, the CDR3 reads TGTGCCAGCAGCTCCCTTAGACTAGCGGGGGTTGTTCCCTCCTACAATGAGCAGTTCTTC.

The sample holds one count of this clone. The chain recombines TRBV7-9 with TRBJ2-1; D possibly corresponds to TRBD2 (6 bases). The CDR3 loop spans 14 amino acids. Germline lookup yields CDR1 SEHNR and CDR2 FQNEAQ (reference sequence). V shed 2 bases and J shed 6 bases, with 11 bases lying between them. The CDR3, as DNA: TGTGCCAGCAGCTTAAGACTAGAGGTCAATGAGCAGTTCTTC. Translated: CASSLRLEVNEQFF.

This chain uses TRBV6-6 with TRBJ1-2; 7 bases map to TRBD1. The germline V gene encodes CDR1 MNHNY and CDR2 SVGAGI (reference sequence). This CDR3 region has 13 residues. With 7 bases clipped from V and 6 bases from J, the junction kept 8 bases outside the gene matches. The DNA for the CDR3 is TGTGCCAGCACCCGACAGGGCACGGATGGCTACACCTTC. Amino acids: CASTRQGTDGYTF.

The chain carries TRBV30 and TRBJ1-2; 11 nucleotides match TRBD1. Trimming at V came to 2 bases and at J to 8 bases, leaving 4 bases not matched to a gene. Per germline, CDR1 GTSNPN and CDR2 SVGIG (reference sequence). The CDR3 consists of 13 residues. The CDR3 here is CAWSRGQGAGYTF. As DNA, the CDR3 is TGTGCCTGGAGTAGAGGACAGGGGGCGGGCTACACCTTC.

The V gene is TRBV3-1 (or the pseudogene TRBV3-2), the J gene TRBJ2-5; 7 bases are a match to TRBD1. Germline assignment: CDR1 LGHDT and CDR2 YNNKEL (reference sequence). CDR3 size: 15 residues. J gave up 10 bases and V 5 bases, and 16 bases lay outside the gene matches. CDR3: CASSTRQGLLWDQYF. CDR3 nucleotide sequence: TGTGCCAGCAGCACCCGACAGGGCCTACTTTGGGACCAGTACTTC.

The chain recombines TRBV18 with TRBJ2-7; 7 bases line up with TRBD2. The CDR3 contains 13 residues. CDR1 and CDR2 from the germline V gene are KGHSH and LQKENI. The ends lost 3 bases at V and 7 bases at J; junction bases unmatched: 6. CDR3 region: CASSPGTTIEQYF. The DNA for the CDR3 is TGTGCCAGCTCACCCGGGACTACCATTGAGCAGTACTTC.

The rearrangement uses TRBV7-6 and TRBJ2-5, with TRBD2 matching 8 bases. The CDR3 runs to 13 residues. In germline, CDR1 is SGHVS, CDR2 FNYEAQ. The ends lost 6 bases at V and 5 bases at J; junction bases unmatched: 5. CDR3 DNA: TGTGCCAGCAGTTTCCGGGGGGGGGAGACCCAGTACTTC. Its protein product is CASSFRGGETQYF.

A few counts support this clone. The chain links TRBV3-1 (or the pseudogene TRBV3-2) to TRBJ1-2; 7 positions match TRBD1. J was trimmed by 1 base and V by 4 bases; bases with no gene match: 6. The CDR3 is 15 amino acids. Germline V gene lookup returns CDR1 LGHDT and CDR2 YNNKEL (reference sequence). CDR3 bases: TGTGCCAGCAGCCCCGGGACAGTAGGTAACTATGGCTACACCTTC. Protein product: CASSPGTVGNYGYTF.

The chain recombines TRBV5-1 with TRBJ2-1; D is possibly TRBD2 (6 bases). CDR3 size: 15 residues. V was trimmed by 0 bases and J by 2 bases, leaving 9 bases between them. The V gene's germline CDR1 is SGHRS and CDR2 YFSETQ. The CDR3 DNA sequence: TGCGCCAGCAGCTTGGTTGCGGGACCCTACAATGAGCAGTTCTTC. This encodes CASSLVAGPYNEQFF.

This clone showed up just a few times. V is TRBV5-1 and J is TRBJ2-5; the D gene is possibly TRBD2 (6 bases). The CDR3 is 14 residues long. Germline loops: CDR1 SGHRS, CDR2 YFSETQ. Trimming removed 0 bases from V and 5 bases from J, with 11 bases in between. The CDR3: CASSLDGAGETQYF. CDR3 DNA sequence: TGCGCCAGCAGCTTGGACGGGGCGGGGGAGACCCAGTACTTC.